Presented here are 29 T cell receptor beta chains from one specimen sequenced in a study of T cells in localized non-small cell lung cancer (dated by TCRdb to 2018 to 2021). The library was obtained by the immunoSEQ multiplex PCR assay. The table was pulled from immuneACCESS by TCRdb, which kept in-frame rearrangements only. Such tables lose some clones; where checked, under half of the loss comes from unresolved V genes, and the rest has no known cause. Counted in this sample were 64,000 or so clones; roughly nine tenths of them appeared once. The top ten constitute just under 2% of the sample. The specimen comprised peripheral blood, sampled before any cancer treatment. The receptors stem from a woman aged 35 to 70 with stage I lung adenocarcinoma.

The chain carries TRBV2 and TRBJ1-1; D is ambiguous. The CDR3 loop spans 14 amino acids. Trimming stripped 7 bases from V and 1 base from J, with 13 bases between. CDR1 and CDR2 (germline): SNHLY, FYNNEI. CDR3 amino acids: CASKIETGNTEAFF. The CDR3 DNA follows: TGTGCCAGCAAAATCGAGACGGGGAACACTGAAGCTTTCTTT.

The CDR3 sequence: CASTLQRSTEAFF. CDR3 in DNA: TGTGCCAGCACCCTCCAAAGGAGCACTGAAGCTTTCTTT. This rearrangement joins TRBV5-6 to TRBJ1-1; D gene ambiguous. V shed 6 bases and J shed 4 bases, with 13 bases lying between them. Germline values: CDR1 SGHDT, CDR2 YYEEEE. The CDR3 contains 13 residues.

The V and J genes are TRBV28 and TRBJ1-2; 8 bases agree with TRBD1. Germline V lookup: CDR1 MDHEN, CDR2 SYDVKM. The CDR3 loop spans 14 amino acids. J gave up 4 bases and V 6 bases, and 7 bases lay outside the gene matches. This CDR3 reads CASSRQGLSYGYTF. The CDR3 nucleotides read TGTGCCAGCAGCCGACAGGGGTTGAGCTATGGCTACACCTTC.

The chain is built from TRBV4-3 and TRBJ2-3; 9 bases fit TRBD1. The J segment lost 2 bases and the V segment lost 4 bases, leaving 4 bases of the junction unmatched. The CDR3 is made up of 15 amino acids. From germline, CDR1 is LGHNA and CDR2 YSLEER. CDR3: CASSRGTGTTDTQYF. The CDR3 DNA is TGCGCCAGCAGCCGAGGGACAGGGACCACAGATACGCAGTATTTT.

The V and J genes are TRBV5-4 and TRBJ1-1; D is unclear. Trimming removed 0 bases at V and 5 bases at J, with 5 bases between. The germline V gene encodes CDR1 SGHNT and CDR2 YYREEE (reference sequence). The CDR3 loop spans 12 amino acids. This chain's CDR3 is CASSLGKTEAFF. The CDR3 region has the DNA TGTGCCAGCAGCTTGGGGAAAACTGAAGCTTTCTTT.

The J gene is TRBJ1-5, the V gene TRBV29-1; 8 bases are a match to TRBD1. V dropped 4 bases and J dropped 7; count of bases not matched to a gene: 9. CDR3 length equals 14 residues. The germline V gene encodes CDR1 SQVTM and CDR2 ANQGSEA. The CDR3 coding sequence is TGCAGCGTTGCGGACAGGGCTCAGGCGCAGCCCCAGCATTTT. Protein: CSVADRAQAQPQHF.

The chain is built from TRBV7-9 and TRBJ1-4; D may be TRBD1 (5 bases). Trimming cost V 2 bases and J 5 bases, with 15 bases left between them. The CDR3 is 16 residues long. The germline gives CDR1 SEHNR, CDR2 FQNEAQ (reference sequence). The CDR3 loop reads CASSLSDNGANEKLFF. In nucleotides, the CDR3 is TGTGCCAGCAGCTTATCCGACAATGGGGCGAATGAAAAACTGTTTTTT.

V and J are TRBV13 and TRBJ2-2; 7 bases are shared with TRBD1. The CDR3 runs to 15 residues. V lost 3 bases and J lost 0; bases outside the gene matches: 1. Germline assignment: CDR1 PRHDT and CDR2 FYEKMQ (reference sequence). The CDR3 here is CASSFQGANTGELFF. The CDR3 coding sequence is TGTGCCAGCAGCTTTCAGGGGGCGAACACCGGGGAGCTGTTTTTT.

The V gene is TRBV30, the J gene TRBJ1-1; D perhaps matches TRBD1 (5 bases). Germline V gene data show CDR1 as GTSNPN and CDR2 as SVGIG (reference sequence). V gave up 8 bases and J gave up 3 bases, with 10 bases separating them. The CDR3 consists of 11 residues. CDR3 loop: CALSRDTEAFF. CDR3 nucleotide sequence: TGTGCCCTGTCCAGGGACACTGAAGCTTTCTTT.

The chain joins TRBV6-1 to TRBJ2-2; D is ambiguous. CDR3 length equals 17 residues. Germline assignment: CDR1 MNHNS and CDR2 SASEGT. Trimming left V 1 base short and J 1 base short, with 13 bases between. CDR3 in amino acids: CASSEEGLSLNTGELFF. The CDR3 nucleotides are TGTGCCAGCAGTGAAGAGGGCCTTTCGTTGAACACCGGGGAGCTGTTTTTT.

The V gene is TRBV7-9, the J gene TRBJ2-1, with D perhaps TRBD2 (5 bases). The germline V gene has CDR1 SEHNR and CDR2 FQNEAQ (reference sequence). V was clipped by 5 bases and J by 6 bases, with 17 bases between them. CDR3 length: 15 residues. CDR3 nucleotide sequence: TGTGCCAGCAGCACAACTAGTCCGATCGGCAATGAGCAGTTCTTC. Protein: CASSTTSPIGNEQFF.

The chain combines TRBV28 with TRBJ2-1, with D uncertain. V was clipped by 3 bases and J by 0 bases, with 6 bases between them. This CDR3 comprises 14 residues. In germline, CDR1 is MDHEN, CDR2 SYDVKM. CDR3 coding DNA: TGTGCCAGCAGTTTTTCGCTCTCCTACAATGAGCAGTTCTTC. It translates to CASSFSLSYNEQFF.

The rearrangement joins TRBV30 to TRBJ1-2, with a weak D call TRBD1 (6 bases). Germline V lookup: CDR1 GTSNPN, CDR2 SVGIG (reference sequence). The CDR3 runs to 14 residues. Trimming stripped 2 bases from V and 0 bases from J, with 10 bases between. CDR3: CAWSNQGTNYGYTF. Written as DNA, the CDR3 is TGTGCCTGGAGTAACCAGGGGACTAACTATGGCTACACCTTC.

The chain links TRBV27 to TRBJ1-5, with a possible D match to TRBD1 (5 bases). Trimming shortened V by 6 bases and J by 0 bases, and 15 bases separated the two germline ends. Germline assignment: CDR1 MNHEY and CDR2 SMNVEV (reference sequence). The CDR3 is 16 amino acids. The CDR3 loop reads CASRLVGTVSNQPQHF. CDR3 nucleotides: TGTGCCAGCAGACTCGTCGGGACGGTTAGCAATCAGCCCCAGCATTTT.

The chain employs TRBV23-1 and TRBJ2-1; 7 bases align to TRBD1. TRBV23-1 is known as an ORF, though its function is uncertain. V lost 0 bases to trimming and J lost 4 bases; unmatched junction nucleotides: 6. The CDR3 is made up of 16 amino acids. CDR3 residues: CASSQSWGQTYNEQFF. The DNA for the CDR3 is TGCGCCAGCAGTCAATCGTGGGGACAGACTTACAATGAGCAGTTCTTC.

This chain joins TRBV28 and TRBJ2-5; perhaps TRBD1 as D (6 bases). The V gene's germline CDR1 is MDHEN and CDR2 SYDVKM. CDR3 length: 14 amino acids. Between the trimmed V and J ends, which lost 5 bases and 4 bases, there was a span of 14 bases. The CDR3, as DNA: TGTGCCAGCAGTCGCCCCCTACAGGGAGAGACCCAGTACTTC. Its protein product is CASSRPLQGETQYF.

This clone was detected once. The J gene is TRBJ2-1, the V gene TRBV27; D gene ambiguous. The V end lost 2 bases, the J end lost 3 bases, and 8 bases lay between the germline ends. CDR1 is MNHEY, CDR2 SMNVEV, per germline (reference sequence). The length of the CDR3 is 14 residues. DNA of the CDR3: TGTGCCAGCAGTTTAAAGGTCCTCTACAATGAGCAGTTCTTC. This sequence encodes CASSLKVLYNEQFF.

In the case of this clone: The junction departs from the called germline gene at one end, perhaps through a read error. The CDR3 loop reads CASSDRKGAIPF. CDR3 bases: TGTGCCAGCAGCGATCGGAAGGGGGCAATACCCTTC. J is TRBJ1-2 and V is TRBV2, with 7 bases that match TRBD1. Germline lookup yields CDR1 SNHLY and CDR2 FYNNEI. This CDR3 region has 12 residues.

This clone was counted a single time. The chain joins TRBV6-5 to TRBJ2-7, with TRBD1 identical over 7 bases. The CDR3 has 15 residues. The junction had 9 bases not matched to a gene; V was cut back by 4 bases and J by 3 bases. Germline V gene sequence: CDR1 MNHEY, CDR2 SVGAGI. CDR3 residues: CASSSSDRAIYEQYF. CDR3 DNA sequence: TGTGCCAGCAGTTCATCCGACAGGGCAATCTACGAGCAGTACTTC.

The chain has TRBV19 and TRBJ1-2; D remains unclear. This CDR3 has 15 residues. Trimming removed 3 bases from V and 4 bases from J, with 15 bases in between. CDR1 is LNHDA, CDR2 SQIVND, per germline (reference sequence). This CDR3 is CASSIGFGGLYGYTF. The CDR3 DNA sequence: TGTGCCAGTAGTATCGGGTTTGGAGGGCTCTATGGCTACACCTTC.

This chain uses TRBV7-3 with TRBJ2-2, with TRBD2 identical over 7 bases. This CDR3 has 16 residues. Germline lookup yields CDR1 SGHTA and CDR2 FQGTGA. J lost 2 bases, V lost 2 bases, and 5 bases had no gene match. CDR3 sequence reads: CASSLHGLGNTGELFF. CDR3 sequence (DNA): TGTGCCAGCAGCTTACATGGACTAGGCAACACCGGGGAGCTGTTTTTT.

The chain uses TRBV2 and TRBJ2-1, with TRBD2 identical over 12 bases. Germline trimming cut 4 bases from V and 7 bases from J; bases unmatched to any gene: 14. Germline CDR1 SNHLY, CDR2 FYNNEI. There are 18 residues in the CDR3. CDR3 loop: CASSVWTRTSGIRNEQFF. CDR3 nucleotide sequence: TGTGCCAGCAGTGTTTGGACTCGGACTAGCGGGATTCGGAATGAGCAGTTCTTC.

The chain carries TRBV6-5 and TRBJ2-1; tentative D call: TRBD1 (6 bases). Germline CDR1 MNHEY, CDR2 SVGAGI. V lost 2 bases and J 5 bases, leaving 10 bases between the germline ends. The CDR3 loop spans 14 amino acids. CDR3 in amino acids: CASSYQGTHNEQFF. DNA of the CDR3: TGTGCCAGCAGTTACCAGGGGACCCACAATGAGCAGTTCTTC.

The CDR3 nucleotides read TGTGCCAGCAGCTTAGTTATTGGGGCGAGCTCCTACGAGCAGTACTTC. Translation gives CASSLVIGASSYEQYF. This sequence joins TRBV7-9 and TRBJ2-7; D is perhaps TRBD1 (5 bases). There are 16 residues in the CDR3. V lost 1 base, J lost 0 bases, and 13 bases lay in between. CDR1 is SEHNR, CDR2 FQNEAQ, per germline (reference sequence).

The chain couples TRBV2 to TRBJ2-5; TRBD2 aligns across 7 bases. The CDR3 is 14 residues long. Trimming took 3 bases from V and 5 from J; bases not matched to a gene: 6. Germline CDR1 SNHLY, CDR2 FYNNEI. The CDR3 region has the DNA TGTGCCAGCAGTGAGCGCGGGAGAGGCGAGACCCAGTACTTC. This encodes CASSERGRGETQYF.

The chain combines TRBV7-2 with TRBJ1-1; 9 nucleotides align to TRBD1. With 5 bases clipped from V and 3 bases from J, the junction kept 1 base outside the gene matches. The V gene's germline CDR1 is SGHTA and CDR2 FQGNSA. The CDR3 contains 13 residues. The CDR3: CASSRDRDTEAFF. In DNA form, the CDR3 reads TGTGCCAGCAGCCGGGACAGGGACACTGAAGCTTTCTTT.

This clone was counted once. V and J are TRBV6-6 and TRBJ1-5; D is uncertain. CDR3 length: 14 residues. Trimming stripped 7 bases from V and 2 bases from J, with 12 bases between. Germline V lookup: CDR1 MNHNY, CDR2 SVGAGI (reference sequence). CDR3 amino acids: CASTRKLGNQPQHF. The DNA of the CDR3 is TGTGCCAGCACCCGAAAGCTTGGCAATCAGCCCCAGCATTTT.

The V call is TRBV6-5, the J call TRBJ2-2, with D unresolved. Trimming cost V 6 bases and J 1 base, with 9 bases left between them. CDR1 MNHEY and CDR2 SVGAGI come from the germline V gene. The CDR3 has 14 amino acids. DNA for the CDR3: TGTGCCAGCAGGATGCCAGAGAACACCGGGGAGCTGTTTTTT. The encoded protein is CASRMPENTGELFF.

The rearrangement joins TRBV19 to TRBJ1-5; no firm D call. Trimming took 11 bases from V and 3 from J, leaving 14 bases between them. CDR3 length: 13 amino acids. Germline CDR1 LNHDA, CDR2 SQIVND (reference sequence). The CDR3 sequence: CASKIGVNQPQHF. In DNA, the CDR3 is TGTGCCTCTAAGATTGGGGTCAATCAGCCCCAGCATTTT.